The 8 T cell receptor beta chains given below trace back to one sample, sequenced in a study of blood T cell repertoires in COVID-19. Clones were sequenced by immunoSEQ multiplex PCR, and TCRdb holds only the in-frame ones, with some missing. This sample yields roughly 95,000 clones, of which about 86% are seen a single time; 4.1% belongs to the top ten. Sequencing was carried out using peripheral blood. The receptors here all came from a man aged 55 to 70 with acute or convalescent COVID-19.

The chain uses TRBV10-3 and TRBJ1-1, with 8 bases that match TRBD1. Looked up from germline, CDR1 is ENHRY and CDR2 is SYGVKD. The junction had 5 bases not matched to a gene; V was cut back by 5 bases and J by 3 bases. CDR3 length: 14 residues. The CDR3 sequence: CAISNRGSDTEAFF. The CDR3 bases are TGTGCCATCAGTAACAGGGGGAGTGACACTGAAGCTTTCTTT.

This clone was found a few times. The chain is built from TRBV4-1 and TRBJ1-5, with unresolved D. Germline CDR1 is MGHRA and CDR2 is YSYEKL. V lost 0 bases and J lost 4, with 13 bases in between. CDR3 length: 16 amino acids. The CDR3 loop is CASSQDSGGGNQPQHF. CDR3 nucleotides: TGCGCCAGCAGCCAAGATAGCGGCGGTGGTAATCAGCCCCAGCATTTT.

The CDR3 is CASSYGLVSTDTQYF. The CDR3, as DNA: TGCGCCAGCAGCTACGGACTGGTTAGCACAGATACGCAGTATTTT. The V gene is TRBV10-2, the J gene TRBJ2-3; tentative D call: TRBD2 (5 bases). The CDR3 is made up of 15 amino acids. Germline lookup yields CDR1 WSHSY and CDR2 SAAADI. V dropped 6 bases and J dropped 0 bases, with 13 bases sitting between them.

V usage is TRBV7-2 and J usage is TRBJ1-4; TRBD1 matches at 8 bases. Germline V gene data show CDR1 as SGHTA and CDR2 as FQGNSA. Losses at the gene ends were 5 bases for V and 7 bases for J; bases not matched to a gene: 9. This CDR3 is 15 amino acids long. CDR3 sequence reads: CASSPSQGAGEKLFF. The CDR3 DNA is TGTGCCAGCAGCCCCAGCCAGGGGGCGGGTGAAAAACTGTTTTTT.

The rearrangement joins TRBV19 to TRBJ1-2; 7 bases are a match to TRBD1. The CDR3 is 15 residues long. Trimming cost V 6 bases and J 0 bases; bases outside gene matches: 7. CDR1 LNHDA and CDR2 SQIVND come from the germline V gene (reference sequence). The CDR3 DNA is TGTGCCAGTAGCACCTCCGGGACAGCTAACTATGGCTACACCTTC. It specifies CASSTSGTANYGYTF.

This chain's CDR3 is CASSIMAETQYF. The CDR3 DNA reads as TGTGCCAGCAGTATAATGGCAGAGACCCAGTACTTC. The V call is TRBV3-1 (or the pseudogene TRBV3-2), the J call TRBJ2-5; D is ambiguous. Trimming cost V 6 bases and J 4 bases, with 9 bases left between them. Germline CDR1 is LGHDT and CDR2 is YNNKEL (reference sequence). The CDR3 runs to 12 residues.

V and J are TRBV30 and TRBJ2-3; 7 nucleotides agree with TRBD1. CDR3 size: 12 residues. Germline CDR1 reads GTSNPN; CDR2 reads SVGIG (reference sequence). The V gene end was trimmed by 2 bases and the J gene end by 4 bases; junction bases not matched to a gene: 0. CDR3: CAWSQGADTQYF. The CDR3 coding sequence is TGTGCCTGGAGTCAGGGGGCAGATACGCAGTATTTT.

The chain has TRBV5-6 and TRBJ1-1; unclear D gene. Germline V gene lookup returns CDR1 SGHDT and CDR2 YYEEEE. Deletions cut 2 bases from V and 8 bases from J, with 7 bases between. The CDR3 totals 11 residues. This CDR3 reads CASSFRGEAFF. The CDR3 region has the DNA TGTGCCAGCAGCTTCCGAGGGGAAGCTTTCTTT. Full variable domain (remainder filled in from reference TRBV5-6 and TRBJ1-1): DAGVTQSPTHLIKTRGQQVTLRCSPKSGHDTVSWYQQALGQGPQFIFQYYEEEERQRGNFPDRFSGHQFPNYSSELNVNALLLGDSALYLCASSFRGEAFFGQGTRLTVV.